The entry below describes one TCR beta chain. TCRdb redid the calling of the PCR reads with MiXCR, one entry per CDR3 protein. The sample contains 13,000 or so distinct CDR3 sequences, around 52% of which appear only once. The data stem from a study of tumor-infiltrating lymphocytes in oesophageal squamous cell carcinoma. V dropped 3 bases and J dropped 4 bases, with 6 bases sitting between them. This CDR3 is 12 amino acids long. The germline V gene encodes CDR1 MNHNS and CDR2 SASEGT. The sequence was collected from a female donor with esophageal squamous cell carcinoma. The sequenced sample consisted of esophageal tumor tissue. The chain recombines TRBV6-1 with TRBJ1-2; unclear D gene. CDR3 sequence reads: CASSDRIYGYTF. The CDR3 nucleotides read TGTGCCAGCAGTGACAGGATCTATGGCTACACCTTC.